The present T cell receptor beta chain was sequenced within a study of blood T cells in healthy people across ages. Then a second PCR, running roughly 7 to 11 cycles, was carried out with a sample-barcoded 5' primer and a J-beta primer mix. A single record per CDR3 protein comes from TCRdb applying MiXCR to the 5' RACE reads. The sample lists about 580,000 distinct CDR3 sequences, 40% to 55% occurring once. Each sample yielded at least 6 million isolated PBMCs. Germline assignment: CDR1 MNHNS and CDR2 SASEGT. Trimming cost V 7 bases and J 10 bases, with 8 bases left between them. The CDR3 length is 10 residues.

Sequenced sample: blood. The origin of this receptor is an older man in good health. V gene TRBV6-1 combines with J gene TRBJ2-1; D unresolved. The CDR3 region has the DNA TGTGCCAGCAAACGGTCCGAGCAGTTCTTC. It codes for CASKRSEQFF.